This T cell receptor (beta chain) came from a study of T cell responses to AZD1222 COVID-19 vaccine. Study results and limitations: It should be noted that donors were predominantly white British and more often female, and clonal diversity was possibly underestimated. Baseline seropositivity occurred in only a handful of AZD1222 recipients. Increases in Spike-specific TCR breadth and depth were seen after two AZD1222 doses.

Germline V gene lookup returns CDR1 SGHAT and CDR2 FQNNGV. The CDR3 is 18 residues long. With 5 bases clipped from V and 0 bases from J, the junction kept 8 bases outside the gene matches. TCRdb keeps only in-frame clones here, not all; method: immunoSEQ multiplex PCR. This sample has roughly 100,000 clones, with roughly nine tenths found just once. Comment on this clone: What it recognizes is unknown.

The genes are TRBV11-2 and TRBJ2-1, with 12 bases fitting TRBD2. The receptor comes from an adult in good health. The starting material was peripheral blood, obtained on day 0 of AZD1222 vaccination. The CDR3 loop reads CASSPGTSGPSSYNEQFF. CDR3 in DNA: TGTGCCAGCAGCCCGGGGACTAGCGGGCCGAGCTCCTACAATGAGCAGTTCTTC.